Below, 6 T cell receptor beta chains from the same sample are listed, as sequenced in a study of cytomegalovirus exposure and HLA in healthy donors. This PCR relied on a set of 60 Vbeta primers and 13 Jbeta primers. TCRdb's table, derived via immunoSEQ multiplex PCR, lists solely in-frame clones and lacks some. This sample has approximately 170,000 clones, with more than 65% found just once. Sequencing used PBMCs. The source is a male donor in good health and CMV-seronegative.

The V and J genes are TRBV7-6 and TRBJ2-1, with a weak D call TRBD2 (6 bases). The V and J ends lost 6 bases and 6 bases respectively, with 15 bases between them. The germline V gene has CDR1 SGHVS and CDR2 FNYEAQ. This CDR3 region has 14 residues. The CDR3 is CASSPGLSPNEQFF. The CDR3 DNA sequence: TGTGCCAGCAGTCCGGGACTCTCCCCCAATGAGCAGTTCTTC.

The chain is built from TRBV19 and TRBJ2-6; D is unresolved. CDR1 is LNHDA, CDR2 SQIVND, per germline (reference sequence). The V gene lost 5 bases and the J gene lost 4 bases, with 12 bases spanning the gap. CDR3 length equals 15 residues. CDR3 sequence: CASSGVQSGANVLTF. CDR3 bases: TGTGCCAGTAGTGGAGTCCAATCCGGGGCCAACGTCCTGACTTTC.

J is TRBJ2-7 and V is TRBV10-1; 8 nucleotides agree with TRBD1. The germline V gene encodes CDR1 WNHNN and CDR2 SYGVQD (reference sequence). J was trimmed by 3 bases and V by 6 bases; bases with no gene match: 4. The CDR3 covers 13 residues. In DNA form, the CDR3 reads TGCGCCAGCAGCGGGACAGGCAGCTACGAGCAGTACTTC. Its translation is CASSGTGSYEQYF.

The chain has TRBV9 and TRBJ2-1; 8 bases map to TRBD2. Germline V gene sequence: CDR1 SGDLS, CDR2 YYNGEE. This CDR3 comprises 16 residues. The V gene end was trimmed by 0 bases and the J gene end by 9 bases; junction bases not matched to a gene: 11. The CDR3 DNA is TGTGCCAGCAGCGTAGTGTCGAGCGGGAGTTTTGCTGAGCAGTTCTTC. Translating gives CASSVVSSGSFAEQFF. The whole variable domain, remainder taken from reference TRBV9 and TRBJ2-1, is DSGVTQTPKHLITATGQRVTLRCSPRSGDLSVYWYQQSLDQGLQFLIQYYNGEERAKGNILERFSAQQFPDLHSELNLSSLELGDSALYFCASSVVSSGSFAEQFFGPGTRLTVL.

The table lists this clone with a few counts. The gene calls are TRBV13 and TRBJ2-1, with 11 bases aligning to TRBD1. The CDR3 length is 14 residues. Germline loops: CDR1 PRHDT, CDR2 FYEKMQ (reference sequence). V shed 5 bases, J shed 8 bases, and the junction held 5 bases outside the gene matches. The CDR3 DNA is TGTGCCAGCAGCCGACCGGGACAGGGGGATGAGCAGTTCTTC. This encodes CASSRPGQGDEQFF.

This clone was found once. V usage is TRBV29-1 and J usage is TRBJ2-1; 9 bases are a match to TRBD2. V lost 2 bases to trimming and J lost 9 bases; unmatched junction nucleotides: 11. Germline CDR1 and CDR2: SQVTM and ANQGSEA. The CDR3 sequence is 15 residues long. The CDR3 loop is CSVERAGGLSFEQFF. CDR3 in DNA: TGCAGCGTTGAACGGGCGGGGGGGCTATCTTTTGAGCAGTTCTTC.